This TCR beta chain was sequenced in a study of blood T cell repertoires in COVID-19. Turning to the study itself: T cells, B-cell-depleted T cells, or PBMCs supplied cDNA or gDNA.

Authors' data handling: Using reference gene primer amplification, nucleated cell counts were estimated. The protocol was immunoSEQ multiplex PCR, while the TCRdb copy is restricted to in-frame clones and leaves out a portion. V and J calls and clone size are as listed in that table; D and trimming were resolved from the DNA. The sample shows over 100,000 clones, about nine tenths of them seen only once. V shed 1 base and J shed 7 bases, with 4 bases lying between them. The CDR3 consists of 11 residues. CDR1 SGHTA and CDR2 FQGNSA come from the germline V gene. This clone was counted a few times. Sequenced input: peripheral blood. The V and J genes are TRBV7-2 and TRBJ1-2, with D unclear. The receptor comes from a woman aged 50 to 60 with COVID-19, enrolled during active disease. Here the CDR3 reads CASSLGIGYTF. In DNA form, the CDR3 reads TGTGCCAGCAGCTTAGGTATTGGCTACACCTTC.